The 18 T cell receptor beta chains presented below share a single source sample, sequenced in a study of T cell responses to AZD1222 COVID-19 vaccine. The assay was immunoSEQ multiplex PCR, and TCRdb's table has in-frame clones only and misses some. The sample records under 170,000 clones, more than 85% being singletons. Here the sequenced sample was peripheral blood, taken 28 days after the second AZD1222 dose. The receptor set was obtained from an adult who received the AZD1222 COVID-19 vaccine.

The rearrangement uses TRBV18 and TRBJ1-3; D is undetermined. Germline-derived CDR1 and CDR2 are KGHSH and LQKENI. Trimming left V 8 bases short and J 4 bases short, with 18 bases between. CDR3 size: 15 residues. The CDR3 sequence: CASAGPLPGGNTIYF. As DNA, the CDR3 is TGTGCCAGCGCCGGGCCCCTACCTGGGGGAAACACCATATATTTT.

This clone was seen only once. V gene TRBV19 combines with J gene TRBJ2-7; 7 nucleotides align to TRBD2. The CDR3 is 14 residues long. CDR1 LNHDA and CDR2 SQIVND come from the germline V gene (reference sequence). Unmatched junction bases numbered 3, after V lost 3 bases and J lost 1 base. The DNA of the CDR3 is TGTGCCAGTAGTATTGGGACTACATCCTACGAGCAGTACTTC. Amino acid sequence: CASSIGTTSYEQYF.

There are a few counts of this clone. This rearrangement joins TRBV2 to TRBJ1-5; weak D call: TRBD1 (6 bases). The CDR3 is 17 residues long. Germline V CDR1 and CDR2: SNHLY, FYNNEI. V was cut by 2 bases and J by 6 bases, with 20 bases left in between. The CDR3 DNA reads TGTGCCAGCAGTGAATTTTCATTGGTCAGGGGACGTCAGCCCCAGCATTTT. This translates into CASSEFSLVRGRQPQHF.

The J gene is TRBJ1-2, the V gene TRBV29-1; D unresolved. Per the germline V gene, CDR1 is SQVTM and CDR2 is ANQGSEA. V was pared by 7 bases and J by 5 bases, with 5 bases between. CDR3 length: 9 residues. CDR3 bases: TGCAGCGCGGGGTATGGCTACACCTTC. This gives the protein CSAGYGYTF.

CDR3 in amino acids: CATSARTGVFSYEQYF. The CDR3 DNA sequence: TGTGCCACCAGTGCCCGGACAGGGGTCTTCTCCTACGAGCAGTACTTC. V and J are TRBV24-1 and TRBJ2-7; 9 bases agree with TRBD1. CDR3 length: 16 residues. Per germline, CDR1 KGHDR and CDR2 SFDVKD. With 5 bases clipped from V and 0 bases from J, the junction kept 7 bases outside the gene matches.

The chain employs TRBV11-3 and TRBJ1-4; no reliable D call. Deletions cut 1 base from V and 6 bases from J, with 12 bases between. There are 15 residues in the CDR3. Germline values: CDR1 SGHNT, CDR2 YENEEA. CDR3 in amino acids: CASSLVFSSDEKLFF. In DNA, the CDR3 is TGTGCCAGCAGCTTAGTTTTCAGCTCGGATGAAAAACTGTTTTTT.

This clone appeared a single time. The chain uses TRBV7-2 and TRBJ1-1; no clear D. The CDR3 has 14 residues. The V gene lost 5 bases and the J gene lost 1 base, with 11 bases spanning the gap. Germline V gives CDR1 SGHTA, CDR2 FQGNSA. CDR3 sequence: CASSPGWGNTEAFF. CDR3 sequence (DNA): TGTGCCAGCAGCCCCGGGTGGGGGAACACTGAAGCTTTCTTT.

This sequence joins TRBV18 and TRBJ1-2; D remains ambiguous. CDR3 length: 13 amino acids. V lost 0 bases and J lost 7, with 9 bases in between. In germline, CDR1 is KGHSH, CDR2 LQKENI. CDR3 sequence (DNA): TGTGCCAGCTCACCACCAACTCAGGCTGGCTACACCTTC. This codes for CASSPPTQAGYTF.

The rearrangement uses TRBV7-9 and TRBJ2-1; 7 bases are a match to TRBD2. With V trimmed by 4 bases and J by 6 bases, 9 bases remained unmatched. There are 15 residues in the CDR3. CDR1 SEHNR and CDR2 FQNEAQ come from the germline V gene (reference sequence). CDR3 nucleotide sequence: TGTGCCAGCAGCTCACTAGCGTGGGGCTTCAATGAGCAGTTCTTC. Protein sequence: CASSSLAWGFNEQFF.

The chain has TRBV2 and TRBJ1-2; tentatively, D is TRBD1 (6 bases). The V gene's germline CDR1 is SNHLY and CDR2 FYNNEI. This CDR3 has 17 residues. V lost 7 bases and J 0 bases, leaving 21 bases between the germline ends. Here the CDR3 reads CASMRDRVPGANYGYTF. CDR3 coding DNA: TGTGCCAGCATGAGAGACCGGGTCCCAGGGGCTAACTATGGCTACACCTTC.

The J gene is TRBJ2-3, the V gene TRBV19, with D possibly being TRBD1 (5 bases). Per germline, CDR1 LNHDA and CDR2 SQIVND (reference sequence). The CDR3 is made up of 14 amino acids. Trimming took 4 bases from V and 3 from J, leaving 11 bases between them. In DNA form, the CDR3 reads TGTGCCAGTAGTAAGCCAGGGATAACAGATACGCAGTATTTT. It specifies CASSKPGITDTQYF.

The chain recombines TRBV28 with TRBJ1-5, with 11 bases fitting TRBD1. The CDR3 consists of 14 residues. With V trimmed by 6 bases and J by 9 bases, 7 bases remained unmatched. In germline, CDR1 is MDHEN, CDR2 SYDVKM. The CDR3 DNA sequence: TGTGCCAGCAGGGTGGACAGGGGGCACGCGCCCCAGCATTTT. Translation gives CASRVDRGHAPQHF.

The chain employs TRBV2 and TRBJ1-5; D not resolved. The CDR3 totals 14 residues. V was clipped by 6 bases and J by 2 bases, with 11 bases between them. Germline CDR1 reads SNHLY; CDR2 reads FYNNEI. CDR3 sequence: CASSTVERNQPQHF. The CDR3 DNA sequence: TGTGCCAGCAGCACAGTGGAGCGCAATCAGCCCCAGCATTTT.

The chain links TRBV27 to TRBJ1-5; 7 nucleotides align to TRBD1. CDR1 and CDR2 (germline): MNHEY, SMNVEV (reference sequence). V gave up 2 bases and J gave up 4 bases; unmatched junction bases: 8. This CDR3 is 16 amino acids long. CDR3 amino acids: CASSLISPGGNQPQHF. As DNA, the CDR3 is TGTGCCAGCAGTTTAATATCCCCAGGGGGTAATCAGCCCCAGCATTTT.

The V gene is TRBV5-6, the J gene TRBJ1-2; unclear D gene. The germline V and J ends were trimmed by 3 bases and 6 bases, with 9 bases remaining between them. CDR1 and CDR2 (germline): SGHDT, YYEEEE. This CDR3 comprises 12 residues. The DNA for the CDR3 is TGTGCCAGCAGCTGGGCCTCAGATGGCTACACCTTC. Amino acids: CASSWASDGYTF.

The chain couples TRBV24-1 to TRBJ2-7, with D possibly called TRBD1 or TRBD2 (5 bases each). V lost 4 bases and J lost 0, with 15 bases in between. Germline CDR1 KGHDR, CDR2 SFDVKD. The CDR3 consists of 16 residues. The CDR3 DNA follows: TGTGCCACCAGTGACCCGGGGCAGGCGAACTCCTACGAGCAGTACTTC. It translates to CATSDPGQANSYEQYF.

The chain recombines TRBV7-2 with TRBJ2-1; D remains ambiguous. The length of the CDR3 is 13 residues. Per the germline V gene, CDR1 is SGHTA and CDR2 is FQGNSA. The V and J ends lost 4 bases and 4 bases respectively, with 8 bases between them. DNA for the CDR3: TGTGCCAGCAGCTCCCACCAATACAATGAGCAGTTCTTC. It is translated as CASSSHQYNEQFF.

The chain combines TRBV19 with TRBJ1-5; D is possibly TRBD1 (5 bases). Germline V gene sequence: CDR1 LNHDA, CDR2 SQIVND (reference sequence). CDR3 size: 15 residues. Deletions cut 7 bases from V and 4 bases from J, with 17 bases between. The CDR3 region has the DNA TGTGCCAGTACCATTCTAGGGGAGAGGAATCAGCCCCAGCATTTT. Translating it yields CASTILGERNQPQHF.